The present T cell receptor (beta chain) was sequenced within a study of T cells in localized non-small cell lung cancer. CDR3 size: 17 residues. With V trimmed by 2 bases and J by 2 bases, 9 bases remained unmatched. Germline CDR1 SEHNR, CDR2 FQNEAQ (reference sequence). Study results and limitations: Out of the top 100 tumor clones, a median around 56 were seen in adjacent lung. Higher adjacent-lung clonality was associated with shorter survival.

Concerning this clone: Its antigen is unidentified.

Some clones are missing from TCRdb's copy, which holds only in-frame ones; the method was immunoSEQ multiplex PCR. The sample records tens of thousands of clones, 84% being singletons. V is TRBV7-9 and J is TRBJ2-5, with 9 positions matching TRBD2. The sequence derives from a female donor older than 55 with stage I lung adenocarcinoma. The specimen was peripheral blood, collected before any cancer treatment. The CDR3 loop reads CASSLLRAGGTQETQYF. The DNA of the CDR3 is TGTGCCAGCAGCTTACTACGAGCGGGAGGAACTCAAGAGACCCAGTACTTC.